This T cell receptor (beta chain) was recorded in a study of blood T cell repertoires in COVID-19 (dated by TCRdb to the early 2020s). Concerning the study at large: Samples from collaborators originated in the United States, Italy and Spain and spanned both the acute and convalescent phases of COVID-19. The prospective study material was composed of cDNA or gDNA derived from T cells, B-cell-depleted T cells, or PBMCs. Subjects who had been exposed to COVID-19, were actively infected with it, or had recovered from it provided the deeply sampled blood TCRbeta repertoires that made up the dataset. The repertoires were made available in a free public database intended to serve as a resource for research on the immune response to SARS-CoV-2. Samples came from the ongoing ImmuneRACE study (first 160 participants) plus 1,254 subjects from 6 global collaborators. The sample metadata nearly always contained a de-identified subject ID, COVID-19 status, age in years and sex. Where available, HLA class I and class II types were taken from metadata supplied by the sample provider and were not determined by assay-based typing.

Concerning this clone: Its antigen has not been determined. No quality values exist for individual bases; no much larger clone is one base distant.

The study at large found these results: How much clinical and demographic metadata was included differed by source and by participant, and the metadata was provided uncurated.

TCRbeta CDR3 regions were amplified from genomic DNA by means of the immunoSEQ Assay, a bias-controlled multiplex PCR. In the original analysis: The number of nucleated cells in each sample was estimated by amplification of reference gene primers within the assay. Sequence reads were collapsed and filtered to measure the absolute abundance of every unique TCRbeta CDR3 rearrangement. For each sample, productive Simpson clonality was calculated by taking the square root of Simpson's diversity index across productive rearrangements. The table was pulled from immuneACCESS by TCRdb, which kept in-frame rearrangements only. Such tables lose some clones; where checked, under half of the loss comes from unresolved V genes, and the rest has no known cause. V and J calls and clone size are as listed in that table; D and trimming were resolved from the DNA. This sample is represented by about 240,000 clones; around 86% of them were singletons. The ten largest account for 10% of the sample.

V sheds 7 bases and J sheds 4 bases, leaving 10 bases between their ends. Counted from cysteine to phenylalanine, this CDR3 has 12 amino acids. The CDR3 DNA has 36 bases and is translated from base 1. For CDR1 and CDR2, the germline V gene lists MNHEY and SVGAGI. At one collaborating source in Seattle, patients were enrolled during active infection and were followed longitudinally through the course of disease. Each collaborating institution followed its own protocols to collect whole blood in K2EDTA tubes. For TCRbeta analysis, collaborators shipped samples as frozen whole blood, isolated PBMCs, or DNA extracted from either of those sample types.

Sample: peripheral blood. The origin of this receptor is a woman between 50 and 59 years old with COVID-19, enrolled during active disease. The sequence links TRBV6-5 to TRBJ1-1; the best D guess is TRBD1, with 5 bases matching. Here is the DNA: TGTGCCAGCATTAGGGGCCTCACTGAAGCTTTCTTT. Its translation is CASIRGLTEAFF.